This entry features one TCR beta chain sequence. This CDR3 is built from 14 residues. The J segment lost 4 bases and the V segment lost 7 bases, leaving 4 bases of the junction unmatched. Researchers prepared the TCRbeta library using unique molecular identifiers, the study reports. TCRdb reprocessed the PCR reads via MiXCR and lists one record per CDR3 protein. The sample has around 400,000 distinct CDR3 sequences; approximately 11% are singletons. This entry belongs to a study of T-cell reconstitution after alpha-beta-depleted transplantation in children. The chain recombines TRBV12-3 or TRBV12-4 with TRBJ2-1, with TRBD2 matching 10 bases. The source of this sequence is a human donor who donated a stem cell graft to a child with acute myeloid leukemia. This specimen was PBMCs from the stem cell graft donor, taken from the stem cell graft. The CDR3 bases are TGTGCCAGCAAGGCTAGCGGGAGTTACAATGAGCAGTTCTTC. Translation: CASKASGSYNEQFF.